A single sample gave rise to the 17 T cell receptor beta chains below, sequenced in a study of TIL therapy for anti-PD-1-resistant metastatic lung cancer. Time point given: pre-treatment sample, taken before nivolumab and TIL therapy. The libraries were made with immunoSEQ v3. Sequenced by immunoSEQ multiplex PCR; TCRdb stores in-frame clones only, minus some. The table records roughly 20,000 clones, more than 65% of them present only once. Material: blood, obtained at baseline. The receptors come from a person aged 25 to 80 with non-small cell lung cancer.

The chain recombines TRBV10-1 with TRBJ2-1; TRBD2 matches 11 bases. The ends lost 5 bases at V and 1 base at J; junction bases unmatched: 1. Germline V gene sequence: CDR1 WNHNN, CDR2 SYGVQD (reference sequence). The CDR3 has 15 amino acids. Written as DNA, the CDR3 is TGCGCCAGCAGTACTAGCGGGGGTTCCTACAATGAGCAGTTCTTC. It codes for CASSTSGGSYNEQFF.

V is TRBV6-6 and J is TRBJ1-6; 10 bases are a match to TRBD1. J gave up 10 bases and V 8 bases, and 11 bases lay outside the gene matches. The V gene's germline CDR1 is MNHNY and CDR2 SVGAGI (reference sequence). CDR3 length: 15 residues. The CDR3 DNA is TGTGCCAGCTCCCCCGGGACAGGGGTCCCCTCACCCCTCCACTTT. Translating gives CASSPGTGVPSPLHF.

This chain connects TRBV3-1 (or the pseudogene TRBV3-2) to TRBJ2-6; the D is unclear. Germline CDR1 and CDR2: LGHDT and YNNKEL (reference sequence). Between the trimmed V and J ends, which lost 6 bases and 0 bases, there was a span of 6 bases. This CDR3 region has 14 residues. CDR3 protein: CASRWNSGANVLTF. CDR3 bases: TGTGCCAGCAGATGGAACTCTGGGGCCAACGTCCTGACTTTC.

The chain uses TRBV29-1 and TRBJ2-5; the D gene could be TRBD1 or TRBD2 (6 bases each). In germline, CDR1 is SQVTM, CDR2 ANQGSEA. V shed 4 bases and J shed 2 bases, with 17 bases lying between them. CDR3 size: 15 residues. This chain's CDR3 is CSVAKGGGTQETQYF. In DNA, the CDR3 is TGCAGCGTTGCCAAAGGAGGGGGTACGCAAGAGACCCAGTACTTC.

This sequence joins TRBV9 and TRBJ1-2; 8 bases are a match to TRBD1. V trimming: 3 bases; J trimming: 3 bases; junction bases outside the gene matches: 10. Germline V gene lookup returns CDR1 SGDLS and CDR2 YYNGEE. The CDR3 has 16 residues. CDR3 residues: CASSAWTGRNDYGYTF. CDR3 DNA: TGTGCCAGCAGCGCGTGGACAGGGCGGAACGACTATGGCTACACCTTC.

This sequence joins TRBV7-2 and TRBJ1-1; D uncertain. V was clipped by 3 bases and J by 1 base, with 9 bases between them. The germline V gene encodes CDR1 SGHTA and CDR2 FQGNSA. CDR3 length: 14 amino acids. DNA of the CDR3: TGTGCCAGCAGCTTTCACCGTAGGAACACTGAAGCTTTCTTT. It yields the protein CASSFHRRNTEAFF.

The CDR3 loop reads CASSPRAGTYEQYV. Written as DNA, the CDR3 is TGTGCCAGCTCACCACGGGCAGGTACCTACGAGCAGTACGTC. V usage is TRBV18 and J usage is TRBJ2-7; unclear D gene. The germline CDR1 and CDR2 sequences are KGHSH and LQKENI. This CDR3 is 14 amino acids long. V lost 1 base, J lost 2 bases, and 9 bases lay in between.

The chain carries TRBV7-9 and TRBJ1-2; 8 nucleotides match TRBD1. The trim removed 3 bases at V and 7 bases at J, leaving 1 base unmatched. The CDR3 runs to 12 residues. Germline V gene lookup returns CDR1 SEHNR and CDR2 FQNEAQ (reference sequence). CDR3 residues: CASSFDRGGYTF. The CDR3 DNA sequence: TGTGCCAGCAGCTTCGACAGGGGTGGCTACACCTTC.

The chain uses TRBV27 and TRBJ2-1, with D hard to call. The CDR3 has 14 amino acids. V lost 2 bases and J 10 bases, leaving 15 bases between the germline ends. Germline-derived CDR1 and CDR2 are MNHEY and SMNVEV (reference sequence). The CDR3, as DNA: TGTGCCAGCAGTTTAGGCATAATACAATTCGAGCAGTTCTTC. It yields the protein CASSLGIIQFEQFF.

The J gene is TRBJ2-4, the V gene TRBV28; TRBD2 agrees at 7 bases. CDR1 and CDR2 (germline): MDHEN, SYDVKM. Germline trimming cut 8 bases from V and 5 bases from J; bases unmatched to any gene: 12. CDR3 length: 15 amino acids. The chain's CDR3 is CASRTIGGGENIQYF. The CDR3 DNA reads TGTGCCAGCCGGACGATCGGCGGGGGAGAAAACATTCAGTACTTC.

V is TRBV15 and J is TRBJ1-2, with 7 positions matching TRBD1. This CDR3 has 17 residues. CDR1 is LNHNV, CDR2 YYDKDF, per germline (reference sequence). V was pared by 0 bases and J by 4 bases, with 11 bases of the junction left unmatched. DNA of the CDR3: TGTGCCACCAGCAGAGATCATTCAGGGGGAAGGAGCTATGGCTACACCTTC. This translates into CATSRDHSGGRSYGYTF.

The rearrangement joins TRBV5-1 to TRBJ2-7; TRBD2 agrees at 8 bases. There are 14 residues in the CDR3. Germline values: CDR1 SGHRS, CDR2 YFSETQ. The ends lost 4 bases at V and 2 bases at J; junction bases unmatched: 5. This CDR3 reads CASSLSGGTYEQYF. The CDR3 DNA reads TGCGCCAGCAGCCTATCGGGGGGGACCTACGAGCAGTACTTC.

The chain links TRBV4-1 to TRBJ2-5, with a tentative D call TRBD1 (6 bases). Germline V gives CDR1 MGHRA, CDR2 YSYEKL. The CDR3 has 15 amino acids. The V end lost 4 bases, the J end lost 1 base, and 13 bases lay between the germline ends. CDR3 nucleotides: TGCGCCAGCAGCCTTCTTGGACAGCGCCAAGAGACCCAGTACTTC. Its protein is CASSLLGQRQETQYF.

The J gene is TRBJ2-1, the V gene TRBV6-2 or TRBV6-3; no clear D gene. The CDR3 consists of 14 residues. Trimming stripped 6 bases from V and 2 bases from J, with 11 bases between. Germline V gene data show CDR1 as MNHEY and CDR2 as SVGEGT. CDR3 sequence reads: CASSRTIPYNEQFF. The CDR3, as DNA: TGTGCCAGCAGCCGGACCATCCCCTACAATGAGCAGTTCTTC.

The rearrangement links TRBV4-1 to TRBJ2-7, with D unclear. CDR3 length: 14 amino acids. V dropped 1 base and J dropped 6 bases, with 13 bases sitting between them. Per germline, CDR1 MGHRA and CDR2 YSYEKL. CDR3 region: CASSQGTGGSEQYF. The CDR3 coding sequence is TGCGCCAGCAGCCAAGGTACGGGTGGTAGCGAGCAGTACTTC.

V gene TRBV2 combines with J gene TRBJ1-3, with D possibly being TRBD1 (5 bases). This CDR3 region has 16 residues. The V end lost 3 bases, the J end lost 2 bases, and 14 bases lay between the germline ends. Germline lookup yields CDR1 SNHLY and CDR2 FYNNEI. DNA of the CDR3: TGTGCCAGCAGTGACGGCCAGGGTGTCGCTGGAAACACCATATATTTT. Amino acid sequence: CASSDGQGVAGNTIYF.

The chain combines TRBV5-1 with TRBJ1-4; D is uncertain. With 4 bases removed from V and 8 bases from J, the gap between germline ends came to 18 bases. Germline lookup yields CDR1 SGHRS and CDR2 YFSETQ. This CDR3 is built from 15 residues. CDR3 sequence: CASSRAPSEPEKLFF. The CDR3 nucleotides read TGCGCCAGCAGCAGGGCCCCTTCTGAACCCGAAAAACTGTTTTTT.